This T cell receptor beta chain was recorded in a study of PD-1 blockade in classical Hodgkin lymphoma. The time point was: newly diagnosed, previously untreated cHL patient sample. Thawed PBMCs were the source of CD4+ T cells, purified by magnetic negative selection. The CDR3 covers 14 residues. V lost 10 bases and J lost 7, with 19 bases in between. From germline, CDR1 is KGHSH and CDR2 LQKENI. Profiling relied on immunoSEQ multiplex PCR, and the TCRdb table lists in-frame clones only, not all of them. This repertoire shows fewer than 25,000 clones, 90% to 95% found once; its top ten account for about 0.41%. Study observations and caveats: Repertoire differences have undefined causes, possibly disease activity or prior therapy.

To note about this clone: Antigen: not known.

This clonotype originated in a human donor with classical Hodgkin lymphoma. This sequence joins TRBV18 and TRBJ1-4; the D is unclear. Sequenced: CD4+ T cells from blood. This CDR3 reads CATSLNGSGEKLFF. In DNA form, the CDR3 reads TGTGCCACTAGCCTTAACGGCTCCGGTGAAAAACTGTTTTTT.